These 5 T cell receptor beta chains were sequenced from one sample in a study of blood T cell repertoires in COVID-19. Sequencing used immunoSEQ multiplex PCR; TCRdb keeps in-frame clones, though not all of them. This sample has 230,000 or so clones, with roughly 76% found just once. The specimen sequenced was peripheral blood. The receptors stem from a woman of 80 years or more with COVID-19, enrolled during active disease.

Only a few counts were recorded for this clone. The V and J genes are TRBV18 and TRBJ2-2, with a possible D match to TRBD1 (5 bases). Trimming removed 4 bases at V and 2 bases at J, with 11 bases between. This CDR3 is 15 amino acids long. Germline V gene data show CDR1 as KGHSH and CDR2 as LQKENI. DNA for the CDR3: TGTGCCAGCTCACGAGTAGACAGCAACACCGGGGAGCTGTTTTTT. It encodes CASSRVDSNTGELFF. Complete variable domain (other parts from reference TRBV18 and TRBJ2-2): NAGVMQNPRHLVRRRGQEARLRCSPMKGHSHVYWYRQLPEEGLKFMVYLQKENIIDESGMPKERFSAEFPKEGPSILRIQQVVRGDSAAYFCASSRVDSNTGELFFGEGSRLTVL.

Only one count was recorded for this clone. This chain uses TRBV3-1 (or the pseudogene TRBV3-2) with TRBJ1-2, with a tentative D call TRBD1 (6 bases). This CDR3 comprises 13 residues. Germline V gene data show CDR1 as LGHDT and CDR2 as YNNKEL (reference sequence). Trimming removed 4 bases from V and 4 bases from J, with 10 bases in between. The CDR3 bases are TGTGCCAGCAGCCCCAGGGGACCCTATGGCTACACCTTC. Protein sequence: CASSPRGPYGYTF.

The J gene is TRBJ1-2, the V gene TRBV3-1 (or the pseudogene TRBV3-2), with a possible D match to TRBD1 (6 bases). The CDR3 has 16 amino acids. Germline lookup yields CDR1 LGHDT and CDR2 YNNKEL (reference sequence). Trimming took off 2 bases at V and 2 bases at J, with 15 bases between the two ends. Here the CDR3 reads CASSQSSWGQNYGYTF. The CDR3 region has the DNA TGTGCCAGCAGCCAAAGTTCTTGGGGGCAGAACTATGGCTACACCTTC.

The chain recombines TRBV4-1 with TRBJ1-3; D unresolved. Trimming shortened V by 1 base and J by 3 bases, and 4 bases separated the two germline ends. The CDR3 spans 13 residues. CDR1 is MGHRA, CDR2 YSYEKL, per germline. CDR3 DNA: TGCGCCAGCAGCCAAGGTAATGGAAACACCATATATTTT. Amino acid sequence: CASSQGNGNTIYF.

V and J are TRBV9 and TRBJ2-2; perhaps TRBD1 as D (6 bases). Between the trimmed V and J ends, which lost 4 bases and 0 bases, there was a span of 22 bases. CDR1 SGDLS and CDR2 YYNGEE come from the germline V gene. The CDR3 loop spans 19 amino acids. CDR3 sequence reads: CASSSPITPQGSNTGELFF. Here the CDR3 DNA reads TGTGCCAGCAGCTCCCCAATAACGCCACAGGGCTCGAACACCGGGGAGCTGTTTTTT.